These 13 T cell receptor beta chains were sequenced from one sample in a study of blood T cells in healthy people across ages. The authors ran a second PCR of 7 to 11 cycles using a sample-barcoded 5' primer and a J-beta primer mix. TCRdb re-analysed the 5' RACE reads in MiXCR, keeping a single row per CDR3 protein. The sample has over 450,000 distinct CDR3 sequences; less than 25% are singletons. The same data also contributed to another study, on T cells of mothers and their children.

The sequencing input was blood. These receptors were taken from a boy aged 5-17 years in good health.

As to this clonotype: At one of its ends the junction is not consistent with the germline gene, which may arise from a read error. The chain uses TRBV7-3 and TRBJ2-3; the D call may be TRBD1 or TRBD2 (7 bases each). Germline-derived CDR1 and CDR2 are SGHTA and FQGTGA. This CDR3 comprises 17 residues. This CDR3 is CASSQRRQGGFPDAQYF. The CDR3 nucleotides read TGTGCCAGCAGCCAAAGACGACAGGGAGGGTTTCCAGATGCGCAGTATTTT.

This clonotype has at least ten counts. CDR3 coding DNA: TGTGCCAGCAGCCCCGTCCAGACCCAGTACTTC. This encodes CASSPVQTQYF. The rearrangement uses TRBV7-2 and TRBJ2-5; D is unresolved. From germline, CDR1 is SGHTA and CDR2 FQGNSA. Trimming took 5 bases from V and 6 from J, leaving 7 bases between them. The CDR3 contains 11 residues. Complete variable domain (other parts from reference TRBV7-2 and TRBJ2-5): GAGVSQSPSNKVTEKGKDVELRCDPISGHTALYWYRQSLGQGLEFLIYFQGNSAPDKSGLPSDRFSAERTGGSVSTLTIQRTQQEDSAVYLCASSPVQTQYFGPGTRLLVL.

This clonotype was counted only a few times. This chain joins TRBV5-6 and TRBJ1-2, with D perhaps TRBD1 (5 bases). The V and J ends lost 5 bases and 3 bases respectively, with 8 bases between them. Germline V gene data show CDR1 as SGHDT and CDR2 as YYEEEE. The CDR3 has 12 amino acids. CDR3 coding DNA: TGTGCCAGCAGGCTAGGGGACTATGGCTACACCTTC. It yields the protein CASRLGDYGYTF.

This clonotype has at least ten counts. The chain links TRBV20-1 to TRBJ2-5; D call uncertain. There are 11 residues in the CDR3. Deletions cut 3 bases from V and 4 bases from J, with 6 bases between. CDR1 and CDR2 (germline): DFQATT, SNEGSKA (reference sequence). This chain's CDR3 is CSARMAETQYF. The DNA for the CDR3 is TGCAGTGCTAGGATGGCAGAGACCCAGTACTTC.

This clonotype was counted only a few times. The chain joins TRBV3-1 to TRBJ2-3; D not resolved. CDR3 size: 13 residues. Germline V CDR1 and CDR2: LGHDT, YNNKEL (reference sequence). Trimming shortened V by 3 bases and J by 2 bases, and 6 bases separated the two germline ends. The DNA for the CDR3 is TGTGCCAGCAGCCAGTACGACACAGATACGCAGTATTTT. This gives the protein CASSQYDTDTQYF.

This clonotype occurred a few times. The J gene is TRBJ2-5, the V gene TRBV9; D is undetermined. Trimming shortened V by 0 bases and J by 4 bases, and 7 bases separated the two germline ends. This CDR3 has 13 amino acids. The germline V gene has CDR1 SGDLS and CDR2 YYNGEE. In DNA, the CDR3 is TGTGCCAGCAGCGTAGTAAACGCAGAGACCCAGTACTTC. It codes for CASSVVNAETQYF.

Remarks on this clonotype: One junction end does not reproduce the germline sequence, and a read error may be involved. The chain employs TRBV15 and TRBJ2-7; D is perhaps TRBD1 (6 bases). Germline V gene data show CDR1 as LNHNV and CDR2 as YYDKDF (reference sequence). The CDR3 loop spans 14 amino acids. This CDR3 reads CATSERDTIYGQYF. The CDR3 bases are TGTGCCACCAGCGAAAGGGACACGATTTACGGGCAGTACTTC.

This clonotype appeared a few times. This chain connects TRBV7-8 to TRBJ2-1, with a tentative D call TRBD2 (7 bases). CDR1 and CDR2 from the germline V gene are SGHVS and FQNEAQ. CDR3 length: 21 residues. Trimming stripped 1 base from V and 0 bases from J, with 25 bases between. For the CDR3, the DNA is TGTGCCAGCAGCTTAGTACCCCAGGGGAAGGGGACTACCTACTCCTACAATGAGCAGTTCTTC. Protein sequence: CASSLVPQGKGTTYSYNEQFF.

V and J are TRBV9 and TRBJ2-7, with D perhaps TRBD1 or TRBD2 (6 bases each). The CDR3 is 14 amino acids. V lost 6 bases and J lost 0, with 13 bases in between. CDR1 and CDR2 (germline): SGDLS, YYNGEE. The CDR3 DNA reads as TGTGCCAGCACCTCGAGGGGGGACTCCTACGAGCAGTACTTC. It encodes CASTSRGDSYEQYF.

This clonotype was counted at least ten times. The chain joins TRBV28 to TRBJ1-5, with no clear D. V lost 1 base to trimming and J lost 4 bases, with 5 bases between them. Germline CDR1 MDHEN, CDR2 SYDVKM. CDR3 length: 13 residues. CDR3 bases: TGTGCCAGCAGTTTATACTCAAATCAGCCCCAGCATTTT. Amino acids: CASSLYSNQPQHF. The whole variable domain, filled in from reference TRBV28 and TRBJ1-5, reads DVKVTQSSRYLVKRTGEKVFLECVQDMDHENMFWYRQDPGLGLRLIYFSYDVKMKEKGDIPEGYSVSREKKERFSLILESASTNQTSMYLCASSLYSNQPQHFGDGTRLSIL.

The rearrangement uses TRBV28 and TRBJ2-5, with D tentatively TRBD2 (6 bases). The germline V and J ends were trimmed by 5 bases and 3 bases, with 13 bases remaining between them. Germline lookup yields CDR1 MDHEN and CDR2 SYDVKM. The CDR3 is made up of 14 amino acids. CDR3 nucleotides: TGTGCCAGCAGTCCCTCGGGGGAGGAAGAGACCCAGTACTTC. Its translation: CASSPSGEEETQYF. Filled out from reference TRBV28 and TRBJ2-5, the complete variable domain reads DVKVTQSSRYLVKRTGEKVFLECVQDMDHENMFWYRQDPGLGLRLIYFSYDVKMKEKGDIPEGYSVSREKKERFSLILESASTNQTSMYLCASSPSGEEETQYFGPGTRLLVL.

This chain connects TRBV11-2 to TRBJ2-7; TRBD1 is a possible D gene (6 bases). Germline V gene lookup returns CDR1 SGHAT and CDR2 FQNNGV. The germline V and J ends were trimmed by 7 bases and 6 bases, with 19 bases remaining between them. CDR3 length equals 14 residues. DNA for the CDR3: TGTGCCAGCATGGGGGCAGGGACCAGGGTCGAGCAGTACTTC. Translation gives CASMGAGTRVEQYF.

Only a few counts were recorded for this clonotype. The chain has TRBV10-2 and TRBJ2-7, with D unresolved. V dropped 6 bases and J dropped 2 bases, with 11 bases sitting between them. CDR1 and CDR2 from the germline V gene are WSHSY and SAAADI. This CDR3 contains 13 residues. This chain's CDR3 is CASSNWKPYEQYF. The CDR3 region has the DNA TGCGCCAGCAGCAACTGGAAACCCTACGAGCAGTACTTC.